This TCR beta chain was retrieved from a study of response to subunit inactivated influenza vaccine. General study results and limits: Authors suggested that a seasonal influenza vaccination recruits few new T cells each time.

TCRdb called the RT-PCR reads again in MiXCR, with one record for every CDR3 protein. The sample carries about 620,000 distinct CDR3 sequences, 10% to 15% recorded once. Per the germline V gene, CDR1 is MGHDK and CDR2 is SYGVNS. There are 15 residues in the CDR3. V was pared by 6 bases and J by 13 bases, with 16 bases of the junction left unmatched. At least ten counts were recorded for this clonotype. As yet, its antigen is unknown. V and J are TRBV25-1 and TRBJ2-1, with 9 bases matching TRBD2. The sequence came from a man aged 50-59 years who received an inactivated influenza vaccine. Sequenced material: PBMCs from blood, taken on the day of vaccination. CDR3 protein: CASRPTGGGRALQFF. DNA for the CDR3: TGTGCCAGCAGGCCAACGGGGGGCGGGAGGGCCCTCCAGTTCTTC.